This T cell receptor (beta chain) is from a study of cytomegalovirus exposure and HLA in healthy donors. V was clipped by 3 bases and J by 9 bases, with 12 bases between them. CDR3 size: 14 residues. Per the germline V gene, CDR1 is LNHDA and CDR2 is SQIVND (reference sequence). General study results and limits: Productive rates of about 87% or about 30% were seen for most TCR beta V segments in an earlier analysis.

Amplification used 60 Vbeta primers and 13 Jbeta primers. Assay: immunoSEQ multiplex PCR; the TCRdb copy retains only in-frame clones and omits some. Among some 120,000 clones listed, about 81% were seen once. Only a few counts were recorded for this clone. As yet, its antigen is unknown. The sequence came from a woman in her forties in good health and CMV-seropositive. Material for sequencing was PBMCs. The chain employs TRBV19 and TRBJ1-6; possibly TRBD1 for D (5 bases). CDR3 nucleotides: TGTGCCAGTAGTATGCAGGGCGTTAGTTCACCCCTCCACTTT. This codes for CASSMQGVSSPLHF. Together with reference TRBV19 and TRBJ1-6, the CDR3 gives the full variable domain: DGGITQSPKYLFRKEGQNVTLSCEQNLNHDAMYWYRQDPGQGLRLIYYSQIVNDFQKGDIAEGYSVSREKKESFPLTVTSAQKNPTAFYLCASSMQGVSSPLHFGNGTRLTVT.